This paragraph covers one TCR beta chain sequence. Possible read error: a much larger clone is one base away. These data are taken from a study of tumor-infiltrating lymphocytes in primary liver carcinoma. Whole-study context: Each sample had roughly 3.5 to 7.5 million productive TCRbeta reads regardless of tissue type.

TCR beta cDNA was made from roughly 500 ng total RNA with a constant-region primer. Library construction for TCR beta comprised three nested multiplex PCR rounds performed with slightly modified ARM-PCR. Rounds one and two of PCR, each of 10 cycles, were primed with TRBV1-TRBV30 forward primers and a C-beta reverse primer. TCRdb reanalysed the multiplex PCR reads using MiXCR and keeps one entry per CDR3 protein. Seen here are 95,000 to 150,000 distinct CDR3 sequences, around two thirds observed once, and the top ten hold roughly 8.8%. Germline CDR1 and CDR2: SQVTM and ANQGSEA. V was clipped by 6 bases and J by 4 bases, with 20 bases between them. The CDR3 runs 15 residues. Co-extracted RNA and DNA came from roughly 20-30 mg of unsorted bulk tissue.

The chain carries TRBV29-1 and TRBJ2-3; possible D gene TRBD2, 5 bases. Sequencing used liver tumor tissue from sampling region 1. Indicated subset: tumor region T1, superior pole. This TCR came from a woman aged 55-75 years with primary liver carcinoma and hepatitis B virus infection. CDR3 in DNA: TGCAGCGTCACCGGCCGGCGCGCTAGCTCAGATACGCAGTATTTT. This codes for CSVTGRRASSDTQYF.